Here is one TCR beta chain with its context. Its antigen is currently unknown. These data belong to a study of cytomegalovirus exposure and HLA in healthy donors. PCR amplification relied on 60 Vbeta primers (plus 13 Jbeta primers). The assay was immunoSEQ multiplex PCR, and TCRdb's table has in-frame clones only and misses some. The sample lists 150,000 to 200,000 clones, roughly 80% occurring once. This CDR3 has 15 amino acids. Germline values: CDR1 SGDLS, CDR2 YYNGEE. Trimming removed 0 bases at V and 2 bases at J, with 9 bases between. The study sampled nominally healthy donors, though unrecorded immune exposures were likely. General observations from the study: When the data were analyzed later, several of the most significant clusters appeared to be linked to common viral pathogens. In an earlier analysis, productive rearrangement rates for most beta V segments clustered near 87% or 30%.

The chain has TRBV9 and TRBJ2-1, with D possibly being TRBD1 (5 bases). Sequencing was done on a sample of PBMCs. This receptor was identified in a woman aged 45-65 years in good health and CMV-seronegative. The CDR3 DNA sequence: TGTGCCAGCAGCGTAGGACAGACCACCTACAATGAGCAGTTCTTC. Protein: CASSVGQTTYNEQFF.